This is a list of T cell receptor beta chains from one sample in a study of sequential checkpoint blockade in melanoma. The assay was immunoSEQ multiplex PCR, and TCRdb's table has in-frame clones only and misses some. Among about 13,000 clones, roughly a quarter were seen once, and the ten largest hold approximately 15%. The specimen was tumor tissue (inferred from file names), collected from a patient given nivolumab and ipilimumab in sequence. Receptors were obtained from a human donor with melanoma. The CDR3 runs from the conserved cysteine through the conserved F or W. Fields, in order: D gene, J gene, clone size, V gene, CDR3 protein, CDR3 DNA. The D gene is left open where the match is weak. Clone size is not always given. Where it is, it says once, few, many or a class for expanded clones.

d_call: TRBD1; j_call: TRBJ2-7; clone_size: NA; v_call: TRBV9; cdr3_aa: CASSPYPTPGTDQYF; cdr3_nt: TGTGCCAGCAGCCCGTACCCTACCCCCGGGACAGACCAGTACTTC
d_call: NA; j_call: TRBJ2-6; clone_size: few; v_call: TRBV28; cdr3_aa: CASSFAGASSGANVLTF; cdr3_nt: TGTGCCAGCAGTTTTGCAGGGGCGAGCTCTGGGGCCAACGTCCTGACTTTC
d_call: TRBD1; j_call: TRBJ2-3; clone_size: NA; v_call: TRBV25-1; cdr3_aa: CASSATGGLTDTQYF; cdr3_nt: TGTGCCAGCAGTGCGACAGGGGGACTCACAGATACGCAGTATTTT
d_call: TRBD1; j_call: TRBJ1-4; clone_size: NA; v_call: TRBV10-2; cdr3_aa: CASSEYPSDGQASPFNGEKLFF; cdr3_nt: TGCGCCAGCAGTGAGTATCCCTCGGACGGACAGGCTTCTCCCTTCAACGGTGAAAAACTGTTTTTT
d_call: NA; j_call: TRBJ2-2; clone_size: few; v_call: TRBV6-8; cdr3_aa: CASREGMYTGELFF; cdr3_nt: TGTGCCAGCAGAGAGGGGATGTACACCGGGGAGCTGTTTTTT
d_call: TRBD2; j_call: TRBJ2-5; clone_size: few; v_call: TRBV6-8; cdr3_aa: CAISGGGGRTVETQYF; cdr3_nt: TGTGCCATCAGTGGGGGCGGCGGGAGGACGGTAGAGACCCAGTACTTC
d_call: NA; j_call: TRBJ1-3; clone_size: NA; v_call: TRBV9; cdr3_aa: CASSPPSSSGNTIYF; cdr3_nt: TGTGCCAGCAGCCCCCCCTCTAGCTCTGGAAACACCATATATTTT
d_call: NA; j_call: TRBJ1-4; clone_size: NA; v_call: TRBV5-8; cdr3_aa: CASSQRTYEKLFF; cdr3_nt: TGTGCCAGCAGCCAACGGACCTATGAAAAACTGTTTTTT
d_call: NA; j_call: TRBJ2-7; clone_size: few; v_call: TRBV7-1; cdr3_aa: CASSPTLPGPGPHEQYF; cdr3_nt: TGTGCCAGCAGCCCAACATTGCCGGGACCGGGACCCCACGAGCAGTACTTC
d_call: TRBD2; j_call: TRBJ2-1; clone_size: NA; v_call: TRBV6-8; cdr3_aa: CASTFGLAENYNEQFF; cdr3_nt: TGTGCCAGCACCTTCGGACTAGCGGAGAACTACAATGAGCAGTTCTTC
d_call: NA; j_call: TRBJ2-5; clone_size: NA; v_call: TRBV18; cdr3_aa: CASSPNNKQETQYF; cdr3_nt: TGTGCCAGCTCACCTAACAATAAACAAGAGACCCAGTACTTC
d_call: NA; j_call: TRBJ2-2; clone_size: NA; v_call: TRBV1; cdr3_aa: CASSQDDRGGTGELFF; cdr3_nt: TGCGCCAGCAGCCAAGATGACAGGGGAGGCACCGGGGAGCTGTTTTTT
d_call: NA; j_call: TRBJ2-5; clone_size: NA; v_call: TRBV6-8; cdr3_aa: CASSPITETQYF; cdr3_nt: TGTGCCAGCAGTCCAATAACAGAGACCCAGTACTTC
d_call: TRBD1; j_call: TRBJ1-5; clone_size: NA; v_call: TRBV19; cdr3_aa: CASNALRGTGDNQPQHF; cdr3_nt: TGTGCCAGTAACGCTCTTAGGGGGACAGGGGACAATCAGCCCCAGCATTTT
d_call: NA; j_call: TRBJ2-1; clone_size: NA; v_call: TRBV14; cdr3_aa: CASSQPWGGADEQFF; cdr3_nt: TGTGCCAGCAGCCAACCCTGGGGCGGCGCGGATGAGCAGTTCTTC
d_call: TRBD1; j_call: TRBJ2-3; clone_size: medium-sized; v_call: TRBV11-3; cdr3_aa: CASSSRQGTDTQYF; cdr3_nt: TGTGCTAGCAGCTCACGACAGGGAACAGATACGCAGTATTTT
d_call: NA; j_call: TRBJ1-3; clone_size: NA; v_call: TRBV5-1; cdr3_aa: CASSLAAPGNTIYF; cdr3_nt: TGCGCCAGCAGCTTGGCGGCTCCGGGAAACACCATATATTTT
d_call: NA; j_call: TRBJ2-5; clone_size: NA; v_call: TRBV19; cdr3_aa: CASGHSRETQYF; cdr3_nt: TGTGCCAGTGGACACAGTCGAGAGACCCAGTACTTC
d_call: NA; j_call: TRBJ2-5; clone_size: few; v_call: TRBV11-3; cdr3_aa: CASSLGRWEETQYF; cdr3_nt: TGTGCCAGCAGCTTAGGCCGGTGGGAAGAGACCCAGTACTTC
d_call: NA; j_call: TRBJ1-3; clone_size: NA; v_call: TRBV5-1; cdr3_aa: CASSRWGAGNTIYF; cdr3_nt: TGCGCCAGCTCCCGGTGGGGGGCTGGAAACACCATATATTTT
d_call: NA; j_call: TRBJ2-5; clone_size: few; v_call: TRBV28; cdr3_aa: CASRSTEGETQYF; cdr3_nt: TGTGCCAGTCGGAGCACGGAGGGAGAGACCCAGTACTTC
d_call: NA; j_call: TRBJ1-5; clone_size: NA; v_call: TRBV28; cdr3_aa: CASSFHRGGGNQPQHF; cdr3_nt: TGTGCCAGCAGTTTCCATAGGGGGGGCGGCAATCAGCCCCAGCATTTT
d_call: NA; j_call: TRBJ2-2; clone_size: few; v_call: TRBV6-8; cdr3_aa: CATLRAGRDTGELFF; cdr3_nt: TGTGCCACCCTACGGGCAGGAAGAGACACCGGGGAGCTGTTTTTT
d_call: TRBD1; j_call: TRBJ2-7; clone_size: NA; v_call: TRBV6-8; cdr3_aa: CASSRGQGSSYEQYF; cdr3_nt: TGTGCCAGCAGTAGGGGACAGGGAAGCTCCTACGAGCAGTACTTC
d_call: TRBD1; j_call: TRBJ1-5; clone_size: few; v_call: TRBV6-8; cdr3_aa: CASKLGQGYNQPQHF; cdr3_nt: TGTGCCAGCAAATTAGGACAGGGGTACAATCAGCCCCAGCATTTT
d_call: TRBD1; j_call: TRBJ1-2; clone_size: many; v_call: TRBV6-8; cdr3_aa: CASSVRDREYAYGYTF; cdr3_nt: TGTGCCAGCAGTGTACGCGACAGGGAATATGCCTATGGCTACACCTTC
d_call: NA; j_call: TRBJ2-2; clone_size: many; v_call: TRBV11-3; cdr3_aa: CASSLVKSPGELFF; cdr3_nt: TGTGCCAGCAGCTTAGTTAAGAGCCCCGGGGAGCTGTTTTTT
d_call: TRBD2; j_call: TRBJ2-1; clone_size: NA; v_call: TRBV19; cdr3_aa: CASKGLAGIYNEQFF; cdr3_nt: TGTGCCAGTAAAGGACTAGCGGGAATTTATAATGAGCAGTTCTTC
d_call: NA; j_call: TRBJ2-7; clone_size: medium-sized; v_call: TRBV29-1; cdr3_aa: CSVLGPPFHEQYF; cdr3_nt: TGCAGCGTTCTCGGGCCGCCCTTCCACGAGCAGTACTTC
d_call: NA; j_call: TRBJ2-3; clone_size: few; v_call: TRBV9; cdr3_aa: CASSGAQGKGTQYF; cdr3_nt: TGTGCCAGCAGCGGGGCACAGGGAAAGGGAACGCAGTATTTT
d_call: TRBD2; j_call: TRBJ2-2; clone_size: medium-sized; v_call: TRBV9; cdr3_aa: CASSLGLITGELFF; cdr3_nt: TGTGCCAGCAGCCTGGGACTAATCACCGGGGAGCTGTTTTTT
d_call: NA; j_call: TRBJ2-3; clone_size: NA; v_call: TRBV6-8; cdr3_aa: CASSRESGYTQYF; cdr3_nt: TGTGCCAGCAGCCGGGAGTCAGGCTATACGCAGTATTTT
d_call: TRBD2; j_call: TRBJ2-3; clone_size: NA; v_call: TRBV5-1; cdr3_aa: CASSSDLAGGGDTQYF; cdr3_nt: TGCGCCAGCAGCTCGGACTTAGCGGGAGGCGGGGATACGCAGTATTTT
d_call: TRBD1; j_call: TRBJ2-2; clone_size: NA; v_call: TRBV6-8; cdr3_aa: CASRSGGTNGELFF; cdr3_nt: TGTGCCAGCAGGTCAGGGGGCACGAACGGGGAGCTGTTTTTT
d_call: NA; j_call: TRBJ2-7; clone_size: NA; v_call: TRBV29-1; cdr3_aa: CSVGWARAGYEQYF; cdr3_nt: TGCAGCGTTGGTTGGGCGCGGGCCGGCTACGAGCAGTACTTC
d_call: TRBD1; j_call: TRBJ1-4; clone_size: NA; v_call: TRBV12-5; cdr3_aa: CASGLGQFGEKLFF; cdr3_nt: TGTGCTAGTGGCCTGGGACAGTTCGGGGAAAAACTGTTTTTT
d_call: NA; j_call: TRBJ1-2; clone_size: NA; v_call: TRBV4-1; cdr3_aa: CASSLDSLPTGYTF; cdr3_nt: TGCGCCAGCAGTTTGGACAGCCTACCGACTGGCTACACCTTC
d_call: NA; j_call: TRBJ2-5; clone_size: NA; v_call: TRBV5-1; cdr3_aa: CASSPHRVRGQETQYF; cdr3_nt: TGCGCCAGCAGCCCCCATCGGGTGAGGGGCCAAGAGACCCAGTACTTC
d_call: TRBD2; j_call: TRBJ2-2; clone_size: NA; v_call: TRBV19; cdr3_aa: CASSPRGGRALNTGELFF; cdr3_nt: TGTGCCAGTAGTCCCCGGGGCGGGAGGGCCCTGAACACCGGGGAGCTGTTTTTT
d_call: NA; j_call: TRBJ2-2; clone_size: NA; v_call: TRBV25-1; cdr3_aa: CASSFGRGFELFF; cdr3_nt: TGTGCCAGCAGCTTCGGCCGTGGTTTCGAGCTGTTTTTT
d_call: NA; j_call: TRBJ2-3; clone_size: few; v_call: TRBV6-8; cdr3_aa: CASSYSVDKADTQYF; cdr3_nt: TGTGCCAGCAGTTACTCTGTCGATAAGGCAGATACGCAGTATTTT
d_call: NA; j_call: TRBJ2-1; clone_size: few; v_call: TRBV7-7; cdr3_aa: CASTPRAGSGVYHEQFF; cdr3_nt: TGTGCCAGCACCCCACGGGCGGGTAGCGGAGTCTACCATGAGCAGTTCTTC
d_call: NA; j_call: TRBJ2-3; clone_size: NA; v_call: TRBV2; cdr3_aa: CASSRTTWGEDTQYF; cdr3_nt: TGTGCCAGCAGTCGGACAACCTGGGGGGAAGATACGCAGTATTTT
d_call: TRBD1; j_call: TRBJ2-3; clone_size: NA; v_call: TRBV15; cdr3_aa: CATGTKGANVDTQYF; cdr3_nt: TGTGCCACCGGAACTAAGGGGGCGAATGTAGATACGCAGTATTTT
d_call: TRBD2; j_call: TRBJ2-1; clone_size: NA; v_call: TRBV6-8; cdr3_aa: CAIAGLASRPTYNEQFF; cdr3_nt: TGTGCCATCGCCGGACTAGCGAGCCGACCGACCTACAATGAGCAGTTCTTC
d_call: TRBD1; j_call: TRBJ2-7; clone_size: few; v_call: TRBV29-1; cdr3_aa: CSVGTGGSGEQYF; cdr3_nt: TGCAGCGTTGGGACAGGGGGTTCCGGCGAGCAGTACTTC
d_call: TRBD2; j_call: TRBJ2-1; clone_size: NA; v_call: TRBV18; cdr3_aa: CASSGGLAGPYNEQFF; cdr3_nt: TGTGCCAGCTCAGGGGGACTAGCGGGCCCTTACAATGAGCAGTTCTTC
d_call: NA; j_call: TRBJ2-3; clone_size: NA; v_call: TRBV5-1; cdr3_aa: CASSLDRGAADTDTQYF; cdr3_nt: TGCGCCAGCAGCTTGGACCGGGGCGCCGCGGACACAGATACGCAGTATTTT
d_call: NA; j_call: TRBJ2-1; clone_size: NA; v_call: TRBV14; cdr3_aa: CASSQGAGRTYNEQFF; cdr3_nt: TGTGCCAGCAGCCAAGGTGCAGGGCGAACCTACAATGAGCAGTTCTTC
d_call: NA; j_call: TRBJ2-1; clone_size: NA; v_call: TRBV5-1; cdr3_aa: CASSLNGQPPYNEQFF; cdr3_nt: TGCGCCAGCAGCTTGAACGGCCAGCCTCCCTACAATGAGCAGTTCTTC
d_call: NA; j_call: TRBJ1-1; clone_size: few; v_call: TRBV9; cdr3_aa: CASSAGTQGRTEAFF; cdr3_nt: TGTGCCAGCAGCGCTGGGACCCAAGGTCGGACTGAAGCTTTCTTT
d_call: TRBD1; j_call: TRBJ1-3; clone_size: few; v_call: TRBV7-6; cdr3_aa: CASSQTGPEGNTIYF; cdr3_nt: TGTGCCAGCAGCCAGACAGGGCCGGAAGGAAACACCATATATTTT
d_call: TRBD1; j_call: TRBJ1-2; clone_size: few; v_call: TRBV11-3; cdr3_aa: CASSLPRTGGAVGYTF; cdr3_nt: TGTGCCAGCAGCTTGCCCCGGACAGGGGGCGCGGTGGGCTACACCTTC
d_call: NA; j_call: TRBJ2-5; clone_size: many; v_call: TRBV6-8; cdr3_aa: CASRAGPSETQYF; cdr3_nt: TGTGCCAGCCGTGCCGGCCCCTCGGAGACCCAGTACTTC
d_call: TRBD1; j_call: TRBJ2-7; clone_size: many; v_call: TRBV6-8; cdr3_aa: CASSPGQVAPTYEQYF; cdr3_nt: TGTGCCAGCAGCCCTGGACAGGTAGCCCCCACCTACGAGCAGTACTTC